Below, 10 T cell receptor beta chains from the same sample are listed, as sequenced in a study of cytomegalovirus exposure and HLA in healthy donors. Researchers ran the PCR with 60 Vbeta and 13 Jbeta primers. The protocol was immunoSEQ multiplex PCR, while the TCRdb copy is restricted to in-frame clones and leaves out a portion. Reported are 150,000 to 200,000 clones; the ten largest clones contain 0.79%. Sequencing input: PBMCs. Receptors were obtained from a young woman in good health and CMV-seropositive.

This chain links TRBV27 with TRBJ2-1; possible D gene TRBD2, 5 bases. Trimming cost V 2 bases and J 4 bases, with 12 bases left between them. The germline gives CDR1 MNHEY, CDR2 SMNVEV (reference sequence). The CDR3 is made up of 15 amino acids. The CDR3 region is CASSLVDSAYNEQFF. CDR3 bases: TGTGCCAGCAGTTTAGTGGACTCCGCTTACAATGAGCAGTTCTTC.

CDR3 loop: CASRFRQGARDTEAFF. The CDR3 DNA is TGTGCCAGCAGATTCCGACAGGGGGCGAGGGACACTGAAGCTTTCTTT. The V and J genes are TRBV11-2 and TRBJ1-1, with 10 nucleotides matching TRBD1. CDR1 and CDR2 (germline): SGHAT, FQNNGV. CDR3 length equals 16 residues. V trimming: 6 bases; J trimming: 3 bases; junction bases outside the gene matches: 10.

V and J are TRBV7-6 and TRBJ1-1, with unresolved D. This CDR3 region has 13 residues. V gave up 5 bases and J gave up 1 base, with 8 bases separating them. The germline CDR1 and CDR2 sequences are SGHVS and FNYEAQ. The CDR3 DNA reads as TGTGCCAGCAGCCTTAGTAGGAACACTGAAGCTTTCTTT. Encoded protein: CASSLSRNTEAFF.

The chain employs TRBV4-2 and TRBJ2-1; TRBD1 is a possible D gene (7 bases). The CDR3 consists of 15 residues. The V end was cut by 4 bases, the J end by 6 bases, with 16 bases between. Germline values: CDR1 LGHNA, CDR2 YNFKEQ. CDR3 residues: CASSPTGDSSNEQFF. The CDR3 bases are TGTGCCAGCAGCCCTACAGGGGACTCTAGCAATGAGCAGTTCTTC.

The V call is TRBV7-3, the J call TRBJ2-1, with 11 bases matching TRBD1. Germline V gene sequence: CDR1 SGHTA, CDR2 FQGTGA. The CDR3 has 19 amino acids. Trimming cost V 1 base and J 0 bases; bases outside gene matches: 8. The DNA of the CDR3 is TGTGCCAGCAGCTTAATGGGACAGGGGGTTTCTAGCTCCTACAATGAGCAGTTCTTC. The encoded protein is CASSLMGQGVSSSYNEQFF.

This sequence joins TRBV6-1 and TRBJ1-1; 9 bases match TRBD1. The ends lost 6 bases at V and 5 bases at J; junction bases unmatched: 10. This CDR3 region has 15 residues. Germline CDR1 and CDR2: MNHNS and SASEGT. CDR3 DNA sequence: TGTGCCAGCAGACCGACGGGACAGGGCTGGACTGAAGCTTTCTTT. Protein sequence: CASRPTGQGWTEAFF.

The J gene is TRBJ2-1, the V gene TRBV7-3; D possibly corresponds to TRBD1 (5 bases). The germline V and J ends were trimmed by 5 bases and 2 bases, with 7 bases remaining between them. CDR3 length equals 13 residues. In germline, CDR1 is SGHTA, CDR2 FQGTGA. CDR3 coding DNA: TGTGCCAGCAGCCCGACAGCCTACAATGAGCAGTTCTTC. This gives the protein CASSPTAYNEQFF.

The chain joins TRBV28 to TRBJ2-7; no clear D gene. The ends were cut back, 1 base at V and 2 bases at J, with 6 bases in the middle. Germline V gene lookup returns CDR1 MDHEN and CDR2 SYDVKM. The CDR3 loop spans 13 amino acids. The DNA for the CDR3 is TGTGCCAGCAGTTTATCCGGAGCCTACGAGCAGTACTTC. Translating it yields CASSLSGAYEQYF.

CDR3 in amino acids: CASSPTGITDTQYF. In DNA form, the CDR3 reads TGTGCCAGCAGCCCCACGGGGATCACAGATACGCAGTATTTT. The chain has TRBV2 and TRBJ2-3, with a possible D match to TRBD2 (5 bases). Trimming left V 6 bases short and J 2 bases short, with 12 bases between. Germline V gives CDR1 SNHLY, CDR2 FYNNEI. The CDR3 runs to 14 residues.

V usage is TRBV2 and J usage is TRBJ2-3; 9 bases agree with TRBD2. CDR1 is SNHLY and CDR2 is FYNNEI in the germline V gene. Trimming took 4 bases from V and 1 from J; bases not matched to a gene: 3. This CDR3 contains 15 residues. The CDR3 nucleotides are TGTGCCAGCAGTGGCGCGGGGGGGGGCACAGATACGCAGTATTTT. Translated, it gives CASSGAGGGTDTQYF.